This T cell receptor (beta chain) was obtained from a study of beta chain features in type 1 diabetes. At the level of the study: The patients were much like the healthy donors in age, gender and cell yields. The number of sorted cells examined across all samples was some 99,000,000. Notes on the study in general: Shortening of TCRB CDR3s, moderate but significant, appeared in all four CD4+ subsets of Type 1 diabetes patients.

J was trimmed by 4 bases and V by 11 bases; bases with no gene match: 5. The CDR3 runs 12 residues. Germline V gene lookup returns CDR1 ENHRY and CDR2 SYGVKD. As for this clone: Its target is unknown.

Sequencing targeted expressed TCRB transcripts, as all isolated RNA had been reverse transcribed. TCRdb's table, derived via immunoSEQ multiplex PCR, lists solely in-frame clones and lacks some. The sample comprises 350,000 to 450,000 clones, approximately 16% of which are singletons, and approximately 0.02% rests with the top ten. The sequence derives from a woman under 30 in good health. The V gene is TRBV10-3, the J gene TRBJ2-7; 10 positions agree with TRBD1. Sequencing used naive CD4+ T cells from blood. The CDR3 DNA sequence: TGTGCCGTGGGACAGGGGTCATACGAGCAGTACTTC. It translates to CAVGQGSYEQYF.